This TCR beta chain was documented in a study of blood T cell repertoires in COVID-19. About the study: The United States, Italy and Spain supplied acute and convalescent COVID-19 samples.

This clone was counted between two and nine times. V lost 6 bases, J lost 0 bases, and 12 bases lay in between. The CDR3 spans 15 residues. Per germline, CDR1 MDHEN and CDR2 SYDVKM. As handled by the study authors: Counts of nucleated cells, estimated from reference gene primer amplification, were obtained. TCRdb keeps only in-frame clones here, not all; method: immunoSEQ multiplex PCR. That table is the source of V, J and clone size, and D and trimming were worked out from the DNA. The sample has roughly 140,000 clones, around four fifths seen once; the top ten hold 30% to 45%. The clonotype was recovered from a human donor in a cohort sampled during active COVID-19. The chain joins TRBV28 to TRBJ1-3, with unresolved D. Material: peripheral blood. DNA of the CDR3: TGTGCCAGCAGACCCGGGTCCTACTCTGGAAACACCATATATTTT. Encoded protein: CASRPGSYSGNTIYF.